Detailed here is one T cell receptor (beta chain). What it binds is unknown. Scientists ran DNA taken from cultured CD4+ T cells through the Oncomine TCR Beta short-read assay for sequencing. TCRdb redid the calling of the PCR reads with MiXCR, one entry per CDR3 protein. The table includes approximately 12,000 distinct CDR3 sequences, approximately 79% detected once. The data originate from a study of vaccination and CD4 T cells after COVID-19. Study-wide context: For post-vaccine samples, collection took place a median roughly 70 days after dose two, ranging from 14 to 241. Cells were stimulated with overlapping spike peptides from SARS-CoV-2, HCoV-NL63, HCoV-OC43 and HCoV-229E.

Treatment: approximately nine-day PBMC culture with coronavirus spike peptide pools or control peptides (ViraFEST assay). ViraFEST used peptide pools to expand antigen-specific T cells and subsequently sequenced their TCRs. The receptor was isolated from a human donor who had recovered from COVID-19. The specimen sequenced was CD4+ T cells from blood, cultured in vitro.

The CDR3, as DNA: TGTGCCAGCACCTCCTACGGGGGCGGGGGCTACACCTTC. Encoded protein: CASTSYGGGGYTF. The chain combines TRBV28 with TRBJ1-2, with D perhaps matching TRBD1 (6 bases). The CDR3 loop spans 13 amino acids. The ends were cut back, 7 bases at V and 8 bases at J, with 17 bases in the middle. Germline loops: CDR1 MDHEN, CDR2 SYDVKM.